These T cell receptor beta chains were read from a single sample in a study of T cell responses to AZD1222 COVID-19 vaccine. The assay was immunoSEQ multiplex PCR, and TCRdb's table has in-frame clones only and misses some. The data show roughly 150,000 clones, with approximately 90% seen just once and approximately 1.8% held by the top ten. The sequencing used peripheral blood, collected on day 0 of AZD1222 vaccination. These receptors originate from an adult in good health. CDR3s include the opening cysteine and the closing phenylalanine or tryptophan. D genes are given only for firm matches. Part of the rows lack a size; the others show once, few, many or a class for expanded clones.

TRBV7-3	TRBJ2-1	.	.	CASSFGRDTEQFF	TGTGCCAGCAGCTTTGGGCGGGATACTGAGCAGTTCTTC
TRBV28	TRBJ2-3	.	.	CASSSTGSGPDTQYF	TGTGCCAGCAGCTCGACAGGTTCAGGTCCAGATACGCAGTATTTT
TRBV12-5	TRBJ2-1	.	.	CASGLGVSNEQFF	TGTGCTAGTGGTTTAGGGGTTAGCAATGAGCAGTTCTTC
TRBV6-5	TRBJ2-2	.	.	CAHGRGSGELFF	TGTGCCCATGGGAGAGGGTCCGGGGAGCTGTTTTTT
TRBV28	TRBJ1-2	.	.	CASSFSAGGAVGGYTF	TGTGCCAGCAGTTTCTCGGCGGGGGGCGCGGTTGGTGGCTACACCTTC
TRBV5-4	TRBJ2-5	.	.	CASSYDREETQYF	TGTGCCAGCAGCTACGACAGAGAAGAGACCCAGTACTTC
TRBV28	TRBJ1-2	.	.	CASTLIRGTNYGYTF	TGTGCCAGCACCCTCATCAGGGGAACTAACTATGGCTACACCTTC
TRBV6-4	TRBJ2-3	TRBD2	.	CASSTGLAGESDTQYF	TGTGCCAGCAGTACAGGACTAGCGGGAGAGTCAGATACGCAGTATTTT
TRBV19	TRBJ2-3	TRBD1	once	CASSPRGTGAEDTQYF	TGTGCCAGTAGCCCTCGGGGGACAGGGGCGGAAGATACGCAGTATTTT
TRBV2	TRBJ2-1	.	.	CASRVSSYNEQFF	TGTGCCAGCAGAGTCAGTTCCTACAATGAGCAGTTCTTC
TRBV12-3/TRBV12-4	TRBJ1-1	.	.	CASSLRGTEAFF	TGTGCCAGCAGTTTAAGGGGCACTGAAGCTTTCTTT
TRBV5-5	TRBJ2-2	.	once	CASRLDPNTGELFF	TGTGCCAGCAGACTGGACCCGAACACCGGGGAGCTGTTTTTT
TRBV9	TRBJ1-3	.	.	CASSAGEGKSSGNTIYF	TGTGCCAGCAGCGCTGGGGAGGGAAAATCCTCTGGAAACACCATATATTTT
TRBV30	TRBJ2-2	TRBD2	.	CATAGGRDTGELFF	TGTGCCACCGCGGGGGGCAGAGACACCGGGGAGCTGTTTTTT
TRBV19	TRBJ2-1	.	once	CASSIEGAADNEQFF	TGTGCCAGTAGTATAGAGGGGGCAGCCGACAATGAGCAGTTCTTC
TRBV9	TRBJ2-3	.	.	CASSGSATNPTDTQYF	TGTGCCAGCAGCGGGTCAGCAACTAATCCTACAGATACGCAGTATTTT
TRBV27	TRBJ2-2	TRBD1	.	CATRGSGFETGELFF	TGTGCCACCAGGGGGTCAGGGTTCGAGACCGGGGAGCTGTTTTTT